This is a list of T cell receptor beta chains from one sample in a study of blood T cell repertoires in COVID-19. Profiling relied on immunoSEQ multiplex PCR, and the TCRdb table lists in-frame clones only, not all of them. The sample contains some 250,000 clones, roughly 84% of which appear only once. Sequencing was carried out using peripheral blood. Receptors were obtained from a woman aged 18-29 years with acute or convalescent COVID-19. The CDR3 runs from the conserved cysteine through the conserved F or W. A D gene is named only where the DNA matches it firmly. A row's size may be missing; if present it is once, few, many or a size class.

J,D,size,V,DNA,CDR3
TRBJ2-7,.,.,TRBV6-6,TGTGCCAGCAGTTGGTCTAGCGCGGGCGAGCAGTACTTC,CASSWSSAGEQYF
TRBJ2-2,TRBD2,.,TRBV7-2,TGTGCCAGCAGCTTGGTCCTAGCGGCGAACACCGGGGAGCTGTTTTTT,CASSLVLAANTGELFF
TRBJ1-6,TRBD1,.,TRBV7-9,TGTGCCAGCAGCCGATCGACAGGGAGCTCCTATAATTCACCCCTCCACTTT,CASSRSTGSSYNSPLHF
TRBJ2-1,.,once,TRBV5-8,TGTGCCAGCAGCTTGCCTCCCAGGTGGCAGTTCTTC,CASSLPPRWQFF
TRBJ1-1,TRBD1,.,TRBV2,TGTGCCAGCATCGAACAGGGGATGAACACTGAAGCTTTCTTT,CASIEQGMNTEAFF
TRBJ2-7,.,.,TRBV27,TGTGCCAGCAGTTTATCGCGGGTGGGCGAGCAGTACTTC,CASSLSRVGEQYF
TRBJ2-4,.,once,TRBV29-1,TGCAGCGTTGAGTTGGGCATAGCCAAAAACATTCAGTACTTC,CSVELGIAKNIQYF
TRBJ2-2,.,.,TRBV18,TGTGCCAGCTCAGATCAGGGGCTGGGCACCGGGGAGCTGTTTTTT,CASSDQGLGTGELFF
TRBJ1-1,.,.,TRBV30,TGTGCCTGGACTAGGGGGTGGAACACTGAAGCTTTCTTT,CAWTRGWNTEAFF
TRBJ1-1,TRBD1,few,TRBV5-1,TGCGCCAGCAGCCCCTTGACAGGGGGTTCTGAAGCTTTCTTT,CASSPLTGGSEAFF
TRBJ1-2,TRBD1,.,TRBV11-2,TGTGCCAGCAGCCGGACAGGGCTTTCTTACTATGGCTACACCTTC,CASSRTGLSYYGYTF
TRBJ2-1,TRBD1,.,TRBV29-1,TGCAGCGCCTCGAGACAGGGGGCCATCAATGAGCAGTTCTTC,CSASRQGAINEQFF
TRBJ2-1,.,.,TRBV7-3,TGTGCCAGCAGCCTAACCCGCATAGATGAGCAGTTCTTC,CASSLTRIDEQFF
TRBJ1-3,.,many,TRBV5-1,TGCGCCAGCAGCTTGGAAGGGGGTTGGAGAAACACCATATATTTT,CASSLEGGWRNTIYF
TRBJ1-1,.,.,TRBV28,TGTGCCAGCAGGCGAACTGAAGCTTTCTTT,CASRRTEAFF
TRBJ2-5,TRBD1,.,TRBV18,TGTGCCAGCTCACCCGCACCACAGGGGGCTTGGGTCACCCAGTACTTC,CASSPAPQGAWVTQYF
TRBJ1-6,TRBD1,.,TRBV5-5,TGTGCCAGCAGCTTGACCGGGACAGGGGGCGAACGTTCACCCCTCCACTTT,CASSLTGTGGERSPLHF
TRBJ1-2,.,.,TRBV28,TGTGCCAGCAGTTTCGGGTATGGCTACACCTTC,CASSFGYGYTF
TRBJ2-1,TRBD2,.,TRBV30,TGTGCCTGGAGTGTGGACCGGACTAGCGGGAGCCACACTGAGCAGTTCTTC,CAWSVDRTSGSHTEQFF
TRBJ2-1,.,.,TRBV15,TGTGCCACCAGCACTCGGGGTCGGGACTACAATGAGCAGTTCTTC,CATSTRGRDYNEQFF
TRBJ2-1,.,.,TRBV4-3,TGCGCCAGCAGCGGGGAGAAGAACAATGAGCAGTTCTTC,CASSGEKNNEQFF
TRBJ2-4,TRBD2,.,TRBV7-2,TGTGCCAGCAGCTTAGCGCTTGGGACTAGCGGGACGAAAAACATTCAGTACTTC,CASSLALGTSGTKNIQYF
TRBJ2-3,.,.,TRBV28,TGTGCCAGCGTTACAGGGGACTTCACAGATACGCAGTATTTT,CASVTGDFTDTQYF
TRBJ2-7,TRBD1,.,TRBV28,TGTGCCAGCAGCCCGGGACAGTCCAACGAGCAGTACTTC,CASSPGQSNEQYF
TRBJ2-1,TRBD2,.,TRBV28,TGTGCCAGCAGCTTCAGCGGGAGGAGGAATGAGCAGTTCTTC,CASSFSGRRNEQFF
TRBJ1-6,.,.,TRBV7-2,TGTGCCAGTGCGGTATACTTGAATTCACCCCTCCACTTT,CASAVYLNSPLHF
TRBJ2-2,.,.,TRBV6-5,TGTGCCAGCAGTTACGGGCTAGCGGGACAGGCCGGGGAGCTGTTTTTT,CASSYGLAGQAGELFF
TRBJ1-5,.,.,TRBV5-6,TGTGCCAGCAGCCGCCGAGGCGGGGACGCCAATCAGCCCCAGCATTTT,CASSRRGGDANQPQHF
TRBJ1-5,.,once,TRBV18,TGTGCCAGCTCACCTGGAGGCAATCAGCCCCAGCATTTT,CASSPGGNQPQHF
TRBJ2-1,TRBD2,.,TRBV30,TGTGCCTGGAGTGTTGGTTTACTAGCGGGAGTCGGTGAGCAGTTCTTC,CAWSVGLLAGVGEQFF
TRBJ1-1,.,.,TRBV7-2,TGTGCCAGCAGCTTACTGGGGCAGGGGTCGGGGATCACTGAAGCTTTCTTT,CASSLLGQGSGITEAFF
TRBJ1-3,.,.,TRBV29-1,TGCAGCGTTGAAGACAGGTCTACTGGAAACACCATATATTTT,CSVEDRSTGNTIYF
TRBJ1-6,TRBD1,.,TRBV7-3,TGTGCCAGCAGCACCGGGACAGTGAATTCACCCCTCCACTTT,CASSTGTVNSPLHF
TRBJ2-5,.,.,TRBV7-9,TGTGCCAGCAGCTTAGGCGCCCCCCGAGAGACCCAGTACTTC,CASSLGAPRETQYF
TRBJ2-7,TRBD1,.,TRBV4-1,TGCGCCAGCAGCCAAGGGGACAGAAGCTCCTACGAGCAGTACTTC,CASSQGDRSSYEQYF
TRBJ2-2,TRBD1,.,TRBV2,TGTGCCAGCAGTAGACAGGGGCCCACCGGGGAGCTGTTTTTT,CASSRQGPTGELFF
TRBJ2-7,TRBD2,.,TRBV19,TGTGCCAGTAGTATAAAGGCTAGCGGGAAGAAGTCGTACTTC,CASSIKASGKKSYF
TRBJ1-1,.,.,TRBV28,TGTGCCAGCAGCCCCCTTTACATGAACACTGAAGCTTTCTTT,CASSPLYMNTEAFF
TRBJ1-5,TRBD1,.,TRBV28,TGTGCCAGCAGGGAGGGGGCCCCTAGGGGCAATCAGCCCCAGCATTTT,CASREGAPRGNQPQHF
TRBJ2-7,.,.,TRBV27,TGTGCCAGCAGTTTATCCCTAGCTAGCGCGTCCTACGAGCAGTACTTC,CASSLSLASASYEQYF
TRBJ1-3,.,.,TRBV5-6,TGTGCCAGCAGTCGTCAGGGTGGGTGGGATTTCTCTGGAAACACCATATATTTT,CASSRQGGWDFSGNTIYF
TRBJ2-3,.,few,TRBV11-3,TGTGCCAGCAGCTTCGCGGGCGTGGATACGCAGTATTTT,CASSFAGVDTQYF
TRBJ2-7,TRBD1,.,TRBV28,TGTGCCAGCAGTTTGAGACAGGGGGCAGGAGAGCAGTACTTC,CASSLRQGAGEQYF
TRBJ2-7,TRBD1,.,TRBV13,TGTGCCAGCAGCCAGCGTGGACAGGGGGGACCCTACGAGCAGTACTTC,CASSQRGQGGPYEQYF
TRBJ2-2,.,.,TRBV11-3,TGTGCCAGCAGCTTAGAATTCTCCAGCACCGGGGAGCTGTTTTTT,CASSLEFSSTGELFF
TRBJ1-2,TRBD1,.,TRBV30,TGTGCCTGGAGTTGCGACAGGGGGAACTATGGCTACACCTTC,CAWSCDRGNYGYTF
TRBJ2-1,.,.,TRBV5-5,TGTGCCAGCAGCCTCGCTAGCGCCTACAATGAGCAGTTCTTC,CASSLASAYNEQFF
TRBJ2-7,.,once,TRBV21-1,TGTGCCAGCAGCAGAGAGCCGGGACTAGCGGGGTACGAGCAGTACTTC,CASSREPGLAGYEQYF
TRBJ1-5,.,once,TRBV28,TGTGCCAGCAGTTCGGGGACATCTTCAAGGCCCCAGCATTTT,CASSSGTSSRPQHF
TRBJ2-1,TRBD2,.,TRBV6-5,TGTGCCAGCAGCCTTAGCGGGAGCGCCAAGGAGCAGTTCTTC,CASSLSGSAKEQFF
TRBJ1-1,.,once,TRBV12-3/TRBV12-4,TGTGCCAGCAGTTTGGGGGAGGGCCCTGAAGCTTTCTTT,CASSLGEGPEAFF
TRBJ1-1,TRBD1,.,TRBV6-5,TGTGCCAGCAGTTCGACAGGGGTCCTGAACACTGAAGCTTTCTTT,CASSSTGVLNTEAFF
TRBJ1-1,.,once,TRBV11-1,TGTGCCAGCAGCCTAGACAGGCACACTGAAGCTTTCTTT,CASSLDRHTEAFF
TRBJ1-5,.,.,TRBV11-2,TGTGCCAGCAGCGACAACAGCAATCAGCCCCAGCATTTT,CASSDNSNQPQHF
TRBJ2-1,TRBD2,.,TRBV5-1,TGCGCCAGCAGCTGGACTAGCGGGGGGGGCAATGAGCAGTTCTTC,CASSWTSGGGNEQFF
TRBJ2-3,.,.,TRBV9,TGTGCCAGCAGCCCGACCCTGACTCGCACAGATACGCAGTATTTT,CASSPTLTRTDTQYF
TRBJ2-3,.,many,TRBV18,TGTGCCAGCTCAAAGGCCTCTGCGCGGGGCACAGATACGCAGTATTTT,CASSKASARGTDTQYF
TRBJ2-3,.,.,TRBV6-5,TGTGCCAGCCGAGTGGGGGGTACCACAGATACGCAGTATTTT,CASRVGGTTDTQYF